The entry below describes one TCR beta chain. The antigen is not known. The junction shows a germline mismatch at one end, possibly a read error. This specimen belongs to a study of post-analysis software for immune sequencing data. Study overall: Relapsing-remitting, secondary progressive and progressive-relapsing multiple sclerosis courses were included.

Libraries were made from TCR beta cDNA, and they carried unique molecular identifiers. With roughly 0.9 to 10 million T cells as the source, roughly 500,000 cDNA molecules resulted. MiXCR, run by TCRdb on the PCR reads, gives a single entry per CDR3 protein. The data show roughly 700,000 distinct CDR3 sequences, with 25% to 30% seen just once and more than 0.55% held by the top ten. Study-wide results and limits: Relative to controls, patients had 4 or 5 TRBV segments at higher frequency, with TRBV5-6, TRBV5-1 and TRBV20-1 among these.

This CDR3 is 13 amino acids long. Germline V lookup: CDR1 SGHRS, CDR2 YFSETQ. This clonotype was obtained from a girl aged 10 to 17 with multiple sclerosis. The rearrangement uses TRBV5-1 and TRBJ2-1; 7 bases are a match to TRBD1. Material: blood. The CDR3 region has the DNA TGCGCCAGCAGCTTGGAGAGGGGGCGTGAGCGGTTCTTC. Its protein is CASSLERGRERFF.